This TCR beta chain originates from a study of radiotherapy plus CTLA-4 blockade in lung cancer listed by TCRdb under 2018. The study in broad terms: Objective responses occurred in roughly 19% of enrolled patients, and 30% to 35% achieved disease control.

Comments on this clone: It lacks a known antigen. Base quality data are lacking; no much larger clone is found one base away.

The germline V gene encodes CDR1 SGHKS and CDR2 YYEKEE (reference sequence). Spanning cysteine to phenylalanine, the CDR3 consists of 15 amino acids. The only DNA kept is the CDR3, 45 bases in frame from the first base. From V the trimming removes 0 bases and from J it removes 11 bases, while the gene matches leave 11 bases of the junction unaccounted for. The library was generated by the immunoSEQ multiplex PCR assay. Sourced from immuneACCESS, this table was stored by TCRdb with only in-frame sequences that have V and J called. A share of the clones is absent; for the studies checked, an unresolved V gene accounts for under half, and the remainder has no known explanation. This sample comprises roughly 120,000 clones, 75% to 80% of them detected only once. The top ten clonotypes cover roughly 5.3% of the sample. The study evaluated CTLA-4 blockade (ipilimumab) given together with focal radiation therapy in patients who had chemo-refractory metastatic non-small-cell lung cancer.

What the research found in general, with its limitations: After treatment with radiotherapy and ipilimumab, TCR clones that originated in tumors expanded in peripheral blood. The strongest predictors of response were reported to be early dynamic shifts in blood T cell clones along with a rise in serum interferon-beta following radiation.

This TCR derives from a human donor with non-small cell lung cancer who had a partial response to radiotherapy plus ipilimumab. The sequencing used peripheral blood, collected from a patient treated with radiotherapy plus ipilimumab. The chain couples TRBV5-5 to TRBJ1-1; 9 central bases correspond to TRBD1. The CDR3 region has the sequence CASSLDIGTGIKAFF. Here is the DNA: TGTGCCAGCAGCTTGGATATTGGGACAGGGATCAAGGCTTTCTTT.